The source of this T cell receptor beta chain is a study of shared clonotypes between healthy human individuals. Looking at the study overall: The study enrolled two women and a few men aged 18 to 49. Findings and caveats of the study: Clonotype sharing among the donors was expected to vary with sequencing depth.

The CDR3 spans 15 residues. The J segment lost 5 bases and the V segment lost 3 bases, leaving 4 bases of the junction unmatched. Germline V gives CDR1 KGHSH, CDR2 LQKENI. Assay used: immunoSEQ multiplex PCR; TCRdb lists only in-frame clones, some missing. The profile covers some 1 million clones, with around 74% appearing a single time and about 1.5% taken by the ten largest. About this clone itself: Antigen: not known.

This chain uses TRBV18 with TRBJ2-2, with 9 bases identical to TRBD1. The sequenced sample was memory CD4+ T cells sorted from blood. Subset here: CD45RA-negative fraction. The clonotype was recovered from a man between 18 and 35 years old in good health. This CDR3 is CASSPGTGKTGELFF. DNA of the CDR3: TGTGCCAGCTCACCCGGGACAGGGAAAACCGGGGAGCTGTTTTTT.